This TCR beta chain was retrieved from a study of cytomegalovirus exposure and HLA in healthy donors. Concerning this clone itself: Its antigen is not known.

The PCR had 60 Vbeta and 13 Jbeta primers. Per the study methods: Among the unique TCR beta chains that a later analysis counted, roughly 80 million in all, about 10 million were shared. The method was immunoSEQ multiplex PCR; TCRdb's version includes in-frame clones alone and lacks a portion of them. The V and J calls and clone size come from that table; D and trimming were worked out from the DNA. The table shows over 150,000 clones, with 70% to 80% occurring only once. Findings of the study overall: Most sequenced TCRs were rare (though some public TCRs occurred in many donors). TCR beta chains associated with HLA were, in a later analysis, more clonally expanded than equally common others.

The sequenced sample consisted of PBMCs. The receptor comes from a woman aged 40 to 50 in good health and CMV-seronegative.

For the CDR3, the DNA is TGTGCCAGCAGTTACGGCAGGGGCGGGACAGATACGCAGTATTTT. Translation gives CASSYGRGGTDTQYF. The genes are TRBV6-5 and TRBJ2-3; tentatively, D is TRBD1 (6 bases). V was pared by 2 bases and J by 3 bases, with 12 bases between. The CDR3 is made up of 15 amino acids. From germline, CDR1 is MNHEY and CDR2 SVGAGI.